What follows are 14 T cell receptor beta chains derived from one specimen sequenced in a study of cytomegalovirus exposure and HLA in healthy donors. Using immunoSEQ multiplex PCR, the repertoire was profiled, and TCRdb retains in-frame clones only, with some absent. The sample comprises 170,000 or so clones, around 84% of which are singletons, and about 15% rests with the top ten. Sequencing was carried out using PBMCs. All receptors derive from a man younger than 35 in good health and CMV-seropositive.

The rearrangement uses TRBV6-4 and TRBJ1-4, with D unclear. The CDR3 loop spans 13 amino acids. The germline gives CDR1 MRHNA, CDR2 SNTAGT. Trimming shortened V by 8 bases and J by 7 bases, and 14 bases separated the two germline ends. The CDR3 region has the DNA TGTGCCAGCTATAAGGGAGCGGGTGAAAAACTGTTTTTT. Protein product: CASYKGAGEKLFF.

The rearrangement links TRBV5-1 to TRBJ1-6, with 8 bases matching TRBD1. Unmatched junction bases numbered 7, after V lost 4 bases and J lost 4 bases. Germline V gene sequence: CDR1 SGHRS, CDR2 YFSETQ. This CDR3 is built from 16 residues. The CDR3 bases are TGCGCCAGCAGCCCCAGGACAGGGAATTATAATTCACCCCTCCACTTT. Encoded protein: CASSPRTGNYNSPLHF.

The gene calls are TRBV9 and TRBJ2-1; 10 positions agree with TRBD2. J gave up 10 bases and V 5 bases, and 6 bases lay outside the gene matches. Germline CDR1 SGDLS, CDR2 YYNGEE. This CDR3 comprises 13 residues. The DNA of the CDR3 is TGTGCCAGCAGTCCTAGCGGGAGCTTAGAGCAGTTCTTC. Translating it yields CASSPSGSLEQFF.

The gene calls are TRBV6-4 and TRBJ2-3; D unresolved. CDR3 length: 13 residues. CDR1 MRHNA and CDR2 SNTAGT come from the germline V gene. With 6 bases removed from V and 3 bases from J, the gap between germline ends came to 10 bases. CDR3 sequence (DNA): TGTGCCAGCAGAGACCTGCGAACAGATACGCAGTATTTT. This translates into CASRDLRTDTQYF.

This clone showed up just once. This chain joins TRBV7-9 and TRBJ2-2; 8 nucleotides line up with TRBD2. Trimming removed 5 bases from V and 6 bases from J; junction bases left unmatched: 20. The CDR3 is made up of 19 amino acids. Germline CDR1 reads SEHNR; CDR2 reads FQNEAQ (reference sequence). DNA of the CDR3: TGTGCCAGCAGCCCGTCGGGGGGGGCGCATGGGGGAAGACCCGGGGAGCTGTTTTTT. Translated: CASSPSGGAHGGRPGELFF.

The rearrangement uses TRBV27 and TRBJ2-5; 9 bases agree with TRBD1. The J call could be wrong; TRBJ2-7 is a better fit for the DNA end. The CDR3 contains 15 residues. The germline gives CDR1 MNHEY, CDR2 SMNVEV (reference sequence). This CDR3 is CASSRSGTGNHEQYF. CDR3 DNA: TGTGCCAGCAGCCGATCCGGGACAGGGAACCACGAGCAGTACTTC.

The count of this clone is one. The V gene is TRBV6-5, the J gene TRBJ1-4; D is ambiguous. The CDR3 contains 15 residues. V was cut by 2 bases and J by 8 bases, with 15 bases left in between. Germline V CDR1 and CDR2: MNHEY, SVGAGI. CDR3 protein: CASSYGPHLREKLFF. CDR3 sequence (DNA): TGTGCCAGCAGTTACGGGCCCCACCTCCGGGAAAAACTGTTTTTT.

This clone was seen just once. The V and J genes are TRBV28 and TRBJ2-7; 7 nucleotides align to TRBD1. The V segment lost 6 bases and the J segment 2 bases; nucleotides outside the gene matches: 19. The length of the CDR3 is 18 residues. Germline V lookup: CDR1 MDHEN, CDR2 SYDVKM. The CDR3 sequence: CASSGEPETGRLPYEQYF. CDR3 nucleotides: TGTGCCAGCAGCGGAGAACCCGAGACAGGGCGTCTCCCCTACGAGCAGTACTTC.

The V call is TRBV7-9, the J call TRBJ2-3; D is perhaps TRBD2 (6 bases). V dropped 6 bases and J dropped 0 bases, with 10 bases sitting between them. The germline CDR1 and CDR2 sequences are SEHNR and FQNEAQ (reference sequence). This CDR3 region has 14 residues. The CDR3 DNA reads TGTGCCAGCAGTCCCGGGACTAGCACAGATACGCAGTATTTT. Its protein is CASSPGTSTDTQYF.

The chain carries TRBV28 and TRBJ1-2; TRBD1 matches at 10 bases. CDR3 length equals 14 residues. In germline, CDR1 is MDHEN, CDR2 SYDVKM. V dropped 5 bases and J dropped 7; count of bases not matched to a gene: 7. The CDR3 sequence is CASSGPGQGPGYTF. CDR3 DNA: TGTGCCAGCAGTGGACCGGGACAGGGGCCTGGCTACACCTTC.

This clone appeared once. CDR3 loop: CASSPRGGLYEQYF. In DNA, the CDR3 is TGTGCCAGCAGCCCCCGGGGGGGCCTTTACGAGCAGTACTTC. This sequence joins TRBV7-2 and TRBJ2-7; 8 bases fit TRBD2. In germline, CDR1 is SGHTA, CDR2 FQGNSA. The CDR3 has 14 residues. Unmatched junction bases numbered 7, after V lost 5 bases and J lost 4 bases.

In this sample, this clone turned up a few times. The chain couples TRBV27 to TRBJ1-1, with a weak D call TRBD1 (5 bases). CDR1 MNHEY and CDR2 SMNVEV come from the germline V gene (reference sequence). The CDR3 runs to 14 residues. With 6 bases removed from V and 0 bases from J, the gap between germline ends came to 11 bases. The CDR3 loop reads CASSSQELNTEAFF. Written as DNA, the CDR3 is TGTGCCAGCAGCTCACAGGAATTGAACACTGAAGCTTTCTTT.

As concerns this clone: Other DNA sequences from this sample encode an identical CDR3 as well. The chain is built from TRBV30 and TRBJ2-3; D may be TRBD2 (5 bases). The CDR3 contains 13 residues. The germline V gene encodes CDR1 GTSNPN and CDR2 SVGIG (reference sequence). Between the trimmed V and J ends, which lost 2 bases and 2 bases, there was a span of 8 bases. The CDR3 protein is CAWSSGLTDTQYF. DNA of the CDR3: TGTGCCTGGAGTAGCGGCCTCACAGATACGCAGTATTTT.

J is TRBJ2-7 and V is TRBV7-2; 13 nucleotides match TRBD2. The CDR3 is made up of 15 amino acids. The germline V gene encodes CDR1 SGHTA and CDR2 FQGNSA. V lost 3 bases and J lost 6; bases outside the gene matches: 5. The CDR3 loop is CASSFGGLAGTEQYF. CDR3 DNA: TGTGCCAGCAGCTTTGGGGGACTAGCGGGAACCGAGCAGTACTTC.